The subject of this entry is one T cell receptor beta chain. Its antigen is not identified. Assay runs were performed at deep level. Replicate PCRs were loaded with approximately 300 ng DNA from unsorted PBMC, some 33,000 T cell genomes. Ten immunoSEQ deep assay plates were used to sequence the DNA of unsorted PBMCs. Sequencing used immunoSEQ multiplex PCR; TCRdb keeps in-frame clones, though not all of them. The sample lists roughly 480,000 clones, around 80% occurring once. The data stem from a study of shared clonotypes between healthy human individuals. Findings of the study overall: Among donors, clonotype sharing was expected to be affected by sequencing depth.

Germline V gene data show CDR1 as SNHLY and CDR2 as FYNNEI. Trimming shortened V by 4 bases and J by 4 bases, and 11 bases separated the two germline ends. The CDR3 has 13 amino acids. The TCR originated in a woman aged 40 to 50 in good health. Some clones in this sample may be carry-over from other donors' samples. The chain uses TRBV2 and TRBJ2-7; D ambiguous. Source material: PBMCs. The CDR3 loop is CASSASRAYEQYF. DNA for the CDR3: TGTGCCAGCAGTGCTAGTCGGGCTTACGAGCAGTACTTC.